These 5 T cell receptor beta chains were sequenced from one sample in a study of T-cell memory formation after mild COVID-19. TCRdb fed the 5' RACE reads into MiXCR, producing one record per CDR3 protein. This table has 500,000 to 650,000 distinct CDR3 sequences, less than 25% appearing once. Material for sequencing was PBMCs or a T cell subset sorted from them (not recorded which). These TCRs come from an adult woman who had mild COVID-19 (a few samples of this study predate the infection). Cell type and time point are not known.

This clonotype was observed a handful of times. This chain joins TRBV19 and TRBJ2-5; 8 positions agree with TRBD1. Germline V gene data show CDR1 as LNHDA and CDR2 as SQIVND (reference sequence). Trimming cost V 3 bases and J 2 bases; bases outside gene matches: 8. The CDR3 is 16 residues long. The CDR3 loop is CASSIGTGVIQETQYF. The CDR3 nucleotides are TGTGCCAGTAGTATTGGGACAGGAGTAATACAAGAGACCCAGTACTTC.

The chain's CDR3 is CASSSPQGNQPQHF. CDR3 sequence (DNA): TGTGCCAGCAGCTCCCCCCAGGGCAATCAGCCCCAGCATTTT. V gene TRBV9 combines with J gene TRBJ1-5, with D unresolved. This CDR3 has 14 amino acids. Per germline, CDR1 SGDLS and CDR2 YYNGEE. V gave up 4 bases and J gave up 2 bases, with 10 bases separating them.

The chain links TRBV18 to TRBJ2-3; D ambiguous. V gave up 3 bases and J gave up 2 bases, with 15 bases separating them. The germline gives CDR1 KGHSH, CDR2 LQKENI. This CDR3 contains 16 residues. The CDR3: CASSPASVSYTDTQYF. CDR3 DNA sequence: TGTGCCAGCTCACCCGCTTCAGTATCTTACACAGATACGCAGTATTTT.

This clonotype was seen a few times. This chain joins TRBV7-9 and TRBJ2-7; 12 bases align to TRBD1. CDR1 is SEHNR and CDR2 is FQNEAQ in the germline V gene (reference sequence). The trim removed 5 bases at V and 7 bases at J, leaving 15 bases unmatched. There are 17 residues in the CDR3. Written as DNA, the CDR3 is TGTGCCAGCAGCCCCCAGAGACCGGGACAGGGGGCGCGGGAGCAGTACTTC. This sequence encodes CASSPQRPGQGAREQYF.

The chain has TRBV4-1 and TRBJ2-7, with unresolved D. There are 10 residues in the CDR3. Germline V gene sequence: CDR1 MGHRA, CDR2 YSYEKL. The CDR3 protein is CASSQDVPSV. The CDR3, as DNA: TGCGCCAGCAGCCAAGATGTCCCTAGCGTC.